The 7 T cell receptor beta chains in this list originate from one sample, sequenced in a study of shared clonotypes between healthy human individuals. Sequencing used immunoSEQ multiplex PCR; TCRdb keeps in-frame clones, though not all of them. The sample lists about 1.5 million clones, over 95% occurring once. Sequenced: naive CD4+ T cells sorted from blood. Subset meaning: CD45RA+ positively selected. These receptors all come from a man under 40 in good health.

The chain carries TRBV29-1 and TRBJ1-2; possible D gene TRBD1, 5 bases. CDR1 and CDR2 from the germline V gene are SQVTM and ANQGSEA. V dropped 5 bases and J dropped 8 bases, with 12 bases sitting between them. The CDR3 has 11 amino acids. CDR3 sequence: CSVLGDKGYTF. CDR3 nucleotide sequence: TGCAGCGTTCTGGGGGATAAAGGCTACACCTTC.

The chain uses TRBV11-2 and TRBJ2-7; D not certain. Germline V CDR1 and CDR2: SGHAT, FQNNGV. CDR3 length: 13 residues. Trimming shortened V by 9 bases and J by 3 bases, and 15 bases separated the two germline ends. CDR3: CASRISGDYEQYF. CDR3 coding DNA: TGTGCCAGTCGTATTAGTGGAGACTACGAGCAGTACTTC.

This chain joins TRBV9 and TRBJ2-1, with 7 bases fitting TRBD2. Germline CDR1 is SGDLS and CDR2 is YYNGEE. With V trimmed by 3 bases and J by 4 bases, 10 bases remained unmatched. The CDR3 is made up of 16 amino acids. The CDR3 DNA reads as TGTGCCAGCAGCGAGACTAGCTACCAAGGTTACAATGAGCAGTTCTTC. This gives the protein CASSETSYQGYNEQFF. Using reference TRBV9 and TRBJ2-1 for the parts outside the CDR3, the full variable domain is DSGVTQTPKHLITATGQRVTLRCSPRSGDLSVYWYQQSLDQGLQFLIQYYNGEERAKGNILERFSAQQFPDLHSELNLSSLELGDSALYFCASSETSYQGYNEQFFGPGTRLTVL.

The chain couples TRBV7-9 to TRBJ2-7, with a weak D call TRBD2 (6 bases). Per germline, CDR1 SEHNR and CDR2 FQNEAQ (reference sequence). Between the trimmed V and J ends, which lost 7 bases and 0 bases, there was a span of 16 bases. This CDR3 comprises 15 residues. The CDR3 sequence: CASMRGTDYSYEQYF. Here the CDR3 DNA reads TGTGCCAGCATGCGCGGGACGGACTACTCCTACGAGCAGTACTTC.

This sequence joins TRBV6-5 and TRBJ2-7; 7 positions match TRBD2. CDR1 and CDR2 (germline): MNHEY, SVGAGI. Germline trimming cut 7 bases from V and 4 bases from J; bases unmatched to any gene: 7. This CDR3 is built from 13 residues. In DNA, the CDR3 is TGTGCCAGCATGCGGGGGACGCATTACGAGCAGTACTTC. This gives the protein CASMRGTHYEQYF.

The genes are TRBV7-9 and TRBJ1-5; possible D gene TRBD1, 6 bases. Trimming removed 2 bases at V and 4 bases at J, with 12 bases between. The CDR3 contains 15 residues. Per germline, CDR1 SEHNR and CDR2 FQNEAQ (reference sequence). CDR3 region: CASSLTGLENQPQHF. The CDR3 bases are TGTGCCAGCAGCTTAACAGGGCTTGAAAATCAGCCCCAGCATTTT.

This rearrangement joins TRBV29-1 to TRBJ2-2, with 9 bases matching TRBD2. The CDR3 covers 15 residues. Trimming took 4 bases from V and 6 from J; bases not matched to a gene: 9. The V gene's germline CDR1 is SQVTM and CDR2 ANQGSEA. The CDR3, as DNA: TGCAGCGTTGCGGGACTAGCCGGATCCGCCGGGGAGCTGTTTTTT. Residues: CSVAGLAGSAGELFF.